This T cell receptor beta chain is drawn from a study of cytomegalovirus exposure and HLA in healthy donors. The CDR3 spans 15 residues. Between the trimmed V and J ends, which lost 5 bases and 4 bases, there was a span of 17 bases. The V gene's germline CDR1 is SGHVS and CDR2 FQNEAQ. It was with 60 Vbeta and 13 Jbeta primers that the PCR ran. Libraries were prepared by immunoSEQ multiplex PCR; TCRdb keeps only in-frame clonotypes and omits some of them. The sample consists of around 130,000 clones, over 60% of them appearing once. The V gene is TRBV7-8, the J gene TRBJ1-2, with a weak D call TRBD1 (6 bases). This sequence was found in a man aged 18 to 29 in good health and CMV-seronegative. The sample comprised PBMCs. The CDR3 nucleotides are TGTGCCAGCAGCCCGCAGGGGCAGGTTGGCTATGGCTACACCTTC. Amino acid sequence: CASSPQGQVGYGYTF.